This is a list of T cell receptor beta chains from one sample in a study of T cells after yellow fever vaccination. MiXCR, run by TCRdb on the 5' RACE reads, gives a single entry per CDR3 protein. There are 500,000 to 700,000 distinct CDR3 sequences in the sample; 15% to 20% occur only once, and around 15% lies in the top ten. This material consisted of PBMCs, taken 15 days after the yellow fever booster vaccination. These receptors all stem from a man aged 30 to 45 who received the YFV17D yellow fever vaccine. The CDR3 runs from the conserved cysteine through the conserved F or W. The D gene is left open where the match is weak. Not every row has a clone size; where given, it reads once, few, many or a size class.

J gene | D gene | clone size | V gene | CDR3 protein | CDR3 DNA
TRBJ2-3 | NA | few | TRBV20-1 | CSAFTDTQYF | TGCAGTGCCTTCACAGATACGCAGTATTTT
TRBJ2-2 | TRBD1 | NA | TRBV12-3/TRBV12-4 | CASRGQGTTGELFF | TGTGCCAGCAGGGGACAGGGTACCACCGGGGAGCTGTTTTTT
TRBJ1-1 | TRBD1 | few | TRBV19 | CASTRRDRIIQAFF | TGTGCCAGTACCAGGCGGGACAGAATAATCCAAGCTTTCTTT
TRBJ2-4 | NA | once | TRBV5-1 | CASSLQGIPYF | TGCGCCAGCAGCTTGCAGGGCATTCCGTACTTC
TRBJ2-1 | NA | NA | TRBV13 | CASSLGGTVNEQFF | TGTGCCAGCAGCTTAGGTGGGACTGTCAATGAGCAGTTCTTC
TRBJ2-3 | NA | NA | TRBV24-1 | CATSGARGTDTQYF | TGTGCCACCAGTGGGGCGAGGGGCACAGATACGCAGTATTTT
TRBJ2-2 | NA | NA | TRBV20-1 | CSARDLEAGNTGELFF | TGCAGTGCTAGAGATCTGGAGGCGGGAAACACCGGGGAGCTGTTTTTT
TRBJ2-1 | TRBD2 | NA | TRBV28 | CASRPPGLAGVNEQFF | TGTGCCAGCAGACCCCCGGGACTAGCGGGAGTAAATGAGCAGTTCTTC
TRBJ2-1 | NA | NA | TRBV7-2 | CASSLVGPGSYNEQFF | TGTGCCAGCAGCTTAGTCGGCCCAGGTTCTTATAATGAGCAGTTCTTC
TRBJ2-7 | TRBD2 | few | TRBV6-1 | CASSRLARGGYEQYF | TGTGCCAGCAGCCGTCTAGCAAGGGGAGGGTACGAGCAGTACTTC
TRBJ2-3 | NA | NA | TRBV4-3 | CASSQVGGRGKGTDTQYF | TGCGCCAGCAGCCAAGTCGGGGGCCGGGGGAAGGGCACAGATACGCAGTATTTT
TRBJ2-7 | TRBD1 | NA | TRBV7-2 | CASTLDRQGPYEQYF | TGTGCCAGCACCCTAGATCGACAGGGCCCCTACGAGCAGTACTTC
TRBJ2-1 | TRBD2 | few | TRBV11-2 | CASSLVLSGRALLVEQFF | TGTGCCAGCAGCTTAGTTCTTAGCGGGAGGGCCCTCCTGGTGGAGCAGTTCTTC
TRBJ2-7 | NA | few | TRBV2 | CASSDFRTASYEQYF | TGTGCCAGCAGTGACTTCAGGACAGCCTCCTACGAGCAGTACTTC
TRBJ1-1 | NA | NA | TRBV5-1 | CASSLDIRGTEAFF | TGCGCCAGCAGCTTAGACATCCGGGGGACTGAAGCTTTCTTT
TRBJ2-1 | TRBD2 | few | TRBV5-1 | CASSPLAGGSMGQFF | TGCGCCAGCAGCCCACTAGCGGGAGGGTCAATGGGGCAGTTCTTC
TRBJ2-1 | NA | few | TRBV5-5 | CASTRGTGIHEQFF | TGTGCCAGCACCCGGGGCACGGGAATCCATGAGCAGTTCTTC
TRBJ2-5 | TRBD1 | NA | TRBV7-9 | CASSFTGTEETQYF | TGTGCCAGCAGCTTCACCGGGACAGAAGAGACCCAGTACTTC